A single sample gave rise to the 12 T cell receptor beta chains below, sequenced in a study of cytomegalovirus exposure and HLA in healthy donors. Amplification used 60 Vbeta primers and 13 Jbeta primers. Produced via immunoSEQ multiplex PCR; TCRdb's table is partial and in-frame only. The sample holds approximately 170,000 clones, about 77% seen once. The specimen was PBMCs. Every receptor here comes from a woman aged 40-49 years in good health and CMV-seropositive.

The chain joins TRBV27 to TRBJ1-1; D gene uncertain. V lost 2 bases and J 5 bases, leaving 15 bases between the germline ends. This CDR3 comprises 15 residues. Germline assignment: CDR1 MNHEY and CDR2 SMNVEV (reference sequence). CDR3 protein: CASSLTGSSGTEAFF. CDR3 sequence (DNA): TGTGCCAGCAGTTTAACTGGTAGCAGCGGGACTGAAGCTTTCTTT.

J is TRBJ2-7 and V is TRBV7-2; tentatively, D is TRBD2 (6 bases). Between the trimmed V and J ends, which lost 3 bases and 5 bases, there was a span of 17 bases. The CDR3 runs 15 residues. From germline, CDR1 is SGHTA and CDR2 FQGNSA. The CDR3 nucleotides are TGTGCCAGCAGCTTTTCGGGAGATCCCGTGGACGAGCAGTACTTC. Its translation is CASSFSGDPVDEQYF.

This clone has a handful of counts. The chain employs TRBV9 and TRBJ1-6; 10 nucleotides align to TRBD1. Trimming removed 4 bases from V and 8 bases from J; junction bases left unmatched: 9. Per germline, CDR1 SGDLS and CDR2 YYNGEE. This CDR3 is 16 amino acids long. CDR3 region: CASSLTDRGYDSPLHF. CDR3 DNA: TGTGCCAGCAGCCTCACGGACAGGGGGTATGATTCACCCCTCCACTTT.

The chain carries TRBV7-2 and TRBJ2-7; TRBD2 agrees at 13 bases. V gave up 0 bases and J gave up 4 bases; unmatched junction bases: 3. Per germline, CDR1 SGHTA and CDR2 FQGNSA. The CDR3 is 16 residues long. DNA of the CDR3: TGTGCCAGCAGCTTAGCGACTAGCGGGGGGAGGTACGAGCAGTACTTC. Protein sequence: CASSLATSGGRYEQYF. Full variable domain (remainder filled in from reference TRBV7-2 and TRBJ2-7): GAGVSQSPSNKVTEKGKDVELRCDPISGHTALYWYRQSLGQGLEFLIYFQGNSAPDKSGLPSDRFSAERTGGSVSTLTIQRTQQEDSAVYLCASSLATSGGRYEQYFGPGTRLTVT.

The chain uses TRBV30 and TRBJ1-2; TRBD1 agrees at 7 bases. This CDR3 region has 15 residues. Germline V CDR1 and CDR2: GTSNPN, SVGIG (reference sequence). V gave up 3 bases and J gave up 5 bases; unmatched junction bases: 12. CDR3 sequence (DNA): TGTGCCTGGAGACGAGGGACAGCATTAGGTTATGGCTACACCTTC. Amino acids: CAWRRGTALGYGYTF.

The J gene is TRBJ2-3, the V gene TRBV28; TRBD1 matches at 8 bases. CDR1 MDHEN and CDR2 SYDVKM come from the germline V gene. J gave up 10 bases and V 6 bases, and 9 bases lay outside the gene matches. The CDR3 length is 13 residues. CDR3 DNA: TGTGCCAGCAGCCGGACAGGGACCAGTTCGCAGTATTTT. Amino acids: CASSRTGTSSQYF.

The chain carries TRBV5-5 and TRBJ2-2; the match to TRBD2 covers 8 bases. Germline V gene sequence: CDR1 SGHKS, CDR2 YYEKEE (reference sequence). This CDR3 is built from 15 residues. After removal of 4 bases from V and 0 bases from J, the junction contained 2 bases not matched to a gene. CDR3 sequence (DNA): TGTGCCAGCAGCCCGGGACTAGCGAACACCGGGGAGCTGTTTTTT. Protein sequence: CASSPGLANTGELFF.

The gene calls are TRBV6-5 and TRBJ2-1; 7 positions match TRBD2. This CDR3 is built from 16 residues. V lost 0 bases, J lost 8 bases, and 10 bases stayed unmatched. CDR1 MNHEY and CDR2 SVGAGI come from the germline V gene. The CDR3 reads CASSYSTVGGRDEQFF. The CDR3 coding sequence is TGTGCCAGCAGTTACTCGACGGTGGGGGGGAGGGATGAGCAGTTCTTC.

V usage is TRBV14 and J usage is TRBJ2-5, with D perhaps matching TRBD2 (5 bases). Germline lookup yields CDR1 SGHDN and CDR2 FVKESK. Trimming removed 2 bases at V and 4 bases at J, with 8 bases between. CDR3 length: 13 amino acids. CDR3 bases: TGTGCCAGCAGCCAAAACCGGGGAGAGACCCAGTACTTC. Translating gives CASSQNRGETQYF.

A single count supports this clone. The CDR3 bases are TGTGCCAGCAGGCCACAGGGGGCCGCGGAGACCCAGTACTTC. Protein: CASRPQGAAETQYF. The chain has TRBV7-9 and TRBJ2-5; TRBD1 matches 9 bases. In germline, CDR1 is SEHNR, CDR2 FQNEAQ (reference sequence). CDR3 length: 14 residues. The V and J ends lost 6 bases and 5 bases, in that order; junction bases with no gene match: 7.

Comment on this clone: The sample has other DNA sequences that encode this CDR3 too. This chain uses TRBV7-2 with TRBJ1-1; D is ambiguous. Germline CDR1 is SGHTA and CDR2 is FQGNSA. This CDR3 has 13 amino acids. The V gene lost 5 bases and the J gene lost 2 bases, with 9 bases spanning the gap. The DNA for the CDR3 is TGTGCCAGCAGCCTATACAGAAACACTGAAGCTTTCTTT. Translated: CASSLYRNTEAFF.

The rearrangement uses TRBV5-1 and TRBJ2-3, with TRBD2 identical over 16 bases. V lost 4 bases, J lost 4 bases, and 6 bases stayed unmatched. Germline V CDR1 and CDR2: SGHRS, YFSETQ. The CDR3 has 17 amino acids. CDR3 region: CASSPGTSGRAADTQYF. CDR3 nucleotide sequence: TGCGCCAGCAGCCCCGGGACTAGCGGGAGGGCCGCAGATACGCAGTATTTT. Full variable domain (missing parts from reference TRBV5-1 and TRBJ2-3): KAGVTQTPRYLIKTRGQQVTLSCSPISGHRSVSWYQQTPGQGLQFLFEYFSETQRNKGNFPGRFSGRQFSNSRSEMNVSTLELGDSALYLCASSPGTSGRAADTQYFGPGTRLTVL.